Listed here are 15 T cell receptor beta chains from one sample, sequenced in a study of CD8+CD57+ T cells in acquired aplastic anemia. Genomic DNA constituted the template upon which TCR beta VDJ and CDR3 profiling was performed. TCRdb reprocessed the reads via MiXCR and lists one record per CDR3 protein. The data show tens of thousands of distinct CDR3 sequences, around three quarters seen once. Sequenced sample: sorted CD4+, CD8+, or CD8+CD57+ T cells (not recorded which) from PBMCs. Receptors were obtained from a human donor in good health, serving as a control.

This chain connects TRBV24-1 to TRBJ2-1; D is uncertain. With 1 base removed from V and 1 base from J, the gap between germline ends came to 10 bases. The CDR3 is 16 residues long. Germline V gene sequence: CDR1 KGHDR, CDR2 SFDVKD. This CDR3 is CATSDLYTESYNEQFF. Here the CDR3 DNA reads TGTGCCACCAGTGATTTATACACCGAGTCCTACAATGAGCAGTTCTTC.

The genes are TRBV20-1 and TRBJ1-1; 7 nucleotides align to TRBD1. The CDR3 has 13 amino acids. The germline V gene encodes CDR1 DFQATT and CDR2 SNEGSKA (reference sequence). After removal of 5 bases from V and 7 bases from J, the junction contained 10 bases not matched to a gene. The DNA of the CDR3 is TGCAGTGCTTTACACCGGGACAGCAATGAAGCTTTCTTT. It codes for CSALHRDSNEAFF.

This chain links TRBV6-1 with TRBJ2-7; weak D call: TRBD1 (6 bases). Germline values: CDR1 MNHNS, CDR2 SASEGT. V lost 2 bases, J lost 1 base, and 15 bases lay in between. The CDR3 has 16 amino acids. CDR3 DNA: TGTGCCAGCAGTGAAAGTGGGGGCTCCGGTTCCTACGAGCAGTACTTC. Amino acid sequence: CASSESGGSGSYEQYF.

This clonotype was detected a few times. The V call is TRBV24-1, the J call TRBJ2-3; possibly TRBD2 for D (6 bases). Trimming removed 5 bases from V and 9 bases from J, with 14 bases in between. There are 13 residues in the CDR3. Germline CDR1 and CDR2: KGHDR and SFDVKD. Here the CDR3 DNA reads TGTGCCACCAGTGTTGGCGGGGCAGTCACGCAGTATTTT. Translated: CATSVGGAVTQYF.

The rearrangement links TRBV10-3 to TRBJ2-7; 10 bases fit TRBD1. This CDR3 comprises 15 residues. V was clipped by 4 bases and J by 6 bases; unmatched bases: 9. Germline CDR1 ENHRY, CDR2 SYGVKD. The CDR3 sequence is CAISGDRGRPSEQYF. CDR3 in DNA: TGTGCCATCAGTGGGGACAGGGGCCGTCCCTCCGAGCAGTACTTC.

The V gene is TRBV29-1, the J gene TRBJ2-3, with D unclear. This CDR3 has 12 residues. Germline CDR1 and CDR2: SQVTM and ANQGSEA. The V and J ends lost 3 bases and 3 bases respectively, with 7 bases between them. CDR3 sequence: CSVDVGTDTQYF. CDR3 sequence (DNA): TGCAGCGTTGATGTGGGGACAGATACGCAGTATTTT.

This CDR3 reads CASSLVQGGEQFF. For the CDR3, the DNA is TGTGCCAGCAGCTTAGTACAGGGAGGTGAGCAGTTCTTC. The chain carries TRBV7-9 and TRBJ2-1; either TRBD1 or TRBD2 may fit D (6 bases each). V gave up 1 base and J gave up 9 bases, with 10 bases separating them. There are 13 residues in the CDR3. Germline V CDR1 and CDR2: SEHNR, FQNEAQ (reference sequence).

This clonotype has more than one count but fewer than ten. This chain joins TRBV7-3 and TRBJ2-1; 12 nucleotides match TRBD2. This CDR3 has 15 amino acids. The J segment lost 8 bases and the V segment lost 6 bases, leaving 8 bases of the junction unmatched. The V gene's germline CDR1 is SGHTA and CDR2 FQGTGA. As DNA, the CDR3 is TGTGCCAGCAGTCCTAGCGGGGGGGCCATCGATGAGCAGTTCTTC. Protein sequence: CASSPSGGAIDEQFF. Drawing the rest from reference TRBV7-3 and TRBJ2-1, the complete variable domain is GAGVSQTPSNKVTEKGKYVELRCDPISGHTALYWYRQSLGQGPEFLIYFQGTGAADDSGLPNDRFFAVRPEGSVSTLKIQRTERGDSAVYLCASSPSGGAIDEQFFGPGTRLTVL.

V gene TRBV9 combines with J gene TRBJ2-3, with 13 bases identical to TRBD2. CDR3 length: 13 residues. Losses at the gene ends were 3 bases for V and 9 bases for J; bases not matched to a gene: 1. Germline V lookup: CDR1 SGDLS, CDR2 YYNGEE. The CDR3 region is CASSEGLAGTQYF. For the CDR3, the DNA is TGTGCCAGCAGCGAGGGACTAGCGGGGACGCAGTATTTT.

The V call is TRBV10-3, the J call TRBJ2-5; D unresolved. Trimming removed 5 bases from V and 5 bases from J, with 12 bases in between. Germline V lookup: CDR1 ENHRY, CDR2 SYGVKD. CDR3 length equals 13 residues. The CDR3 nucleotides read TGTGCCATCAGTCTAGTTGCAGGCGAGACCCAGTACTTC. Its translation is CAISLVAGETQYF.

The chain joins TRBV10-1 to TRBJ1-6; D not certain. The CDR3 runs 13 residues. V lost 4 bases and J lost 8, with 9 bases in between. Germline V gene data show CDR1 as WNHNN and CDR2 as SYGVQD (reference sequence). The chain's CDR3 is CASSAGPYSPLHF. The CDR3 DNA reads as TGCGCCAGCAGTGCCGGACCTTATTCACCCCTCCACTTT.

With respect to this clonotype: The germline gene is not matched at one end of the junction; a read error may be the cause. The chain links TRBV6-5 to TRBJ1-6, with 7 bases matching TRBD1. Germline loops: CDR1 MNHEY, CDR2 SVGAGI. This CDR3 has 14 residues. As DNA, the CDR3 is TGTGCCATCAGTTTGGGACAGAGCGATTCACCCCTCCACTTT. Its protein product is CAISLGQSDSPLHF.

The chain links TRBV10-3 to TRBJ1-1; no clear D gene. The ends were cut back, 2 bases at V and 0 bases at J, with 4 bases in the middle. CDR1 is ENHRY, CDR2 SYGVKD, per germline. This CDR3 is 13 amino acids long. The CDR3, as DNA: TGTGCCATCAGTGAGAGGGTGAACACTGAAGCTTTCTTT. This codes for CAISERVNTEAFF.

The table lists this clonotype with a count of one. J is TRBJ2-3 and V is TRBV10-3; 11 bases are shared with TRBD2. The V segment lost 3 bases and the J segment 6 bases; nucleotides outside the gene matches: 5. The CDR3 is 15 residues long. CDR1 is ENHRY, CDR2 SYGVKD, per germline. The CDR3 spells CAISDSGGAWDTQYF. The CDR3 DNA sequence: TGTGCCATCAGTGATAGCGGGGGGGCATGGGATACGCAGTATTTT.

About this clonotype itself: Germline and junction disagree at one end, which may indicate a read error. The V call is TRBV14, the J call TRBJ2-5; perhaps D is TRBD1 or TRBD2 (5 bases each). Germline CDR1 and CDR2: SGHDN and FVKESK. The CDR3 loop spans 14 amino acids. CDR3 sequence reads: CASSQVAGWETQCF. The CDR3 nucleotides are TGTGCCAGCAGCCAAGTTGCAGGGTGGGAGACCCAGTGCTTC.